This TCR beta chain was observed in a study of T cell responses to AZD1222 COVID-19 vaccine. Study-level results: The study reported that nearly half of spike-specific TCRs target unmutated variant regions. Spike-wide coverage was observed for vaccine-associated CD4 TCRs, with dominant responses at 160-218 and 743-854.

Some clones are missing from TCRdb's copy, which holds only in-frame ones; the method was immunoSEQ multiplex PCR. The sample carries roughly 120,000 clones, about 90% recorded once. Trimming removed 2 bases from V and 10 bases from J; junction bases left unmatched: 14. Germline CDR1 and CDR2: SNHLY and FYNNEI. CDR3 size: 17 residues. Comment on this clone: What it recognizes is unknown.

The TCR sequence derives from an adult in good health. The sample here was peripheral blood, taken on day 0 of MenACWY control vaccination. The chain joins TRBV2 to TRBJ2-7; 13 bases fit TRBD2. In DNA, the CDR3 is TGTGCCAGCAGTGAAAGGGGTATGGGACTAGCGGGGTCTTCCCAGTACTTC. Amino acid sequence: CASSERGMGLAGSSQYF.